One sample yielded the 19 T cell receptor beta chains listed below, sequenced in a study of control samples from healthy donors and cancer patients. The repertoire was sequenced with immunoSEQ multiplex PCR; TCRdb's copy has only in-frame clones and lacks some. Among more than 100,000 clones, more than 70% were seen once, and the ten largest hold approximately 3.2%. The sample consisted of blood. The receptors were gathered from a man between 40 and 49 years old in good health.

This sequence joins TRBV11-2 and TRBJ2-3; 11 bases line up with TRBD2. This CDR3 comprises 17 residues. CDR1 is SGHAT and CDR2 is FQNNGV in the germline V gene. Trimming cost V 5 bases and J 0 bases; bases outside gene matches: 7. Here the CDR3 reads CASSLASGGSSTDTQYF. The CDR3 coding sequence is TGTGCCAGCAGCCTCGCTAGCGGGGGGTCTAGCACAGATACGCAGTATTTT.

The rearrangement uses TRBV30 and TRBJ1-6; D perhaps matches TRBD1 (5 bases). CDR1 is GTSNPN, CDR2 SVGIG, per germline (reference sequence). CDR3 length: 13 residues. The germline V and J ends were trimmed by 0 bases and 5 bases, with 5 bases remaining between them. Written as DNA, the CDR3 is TGTGCCTGGAGTGTACAGGATAATTCACCCCTCCACTTT. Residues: CAWSVQDNSPLHF. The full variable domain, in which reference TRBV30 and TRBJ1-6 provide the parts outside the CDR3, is SQTIHQWPATLVQPVGSPLSLECTVEGTSNPNLYWYRQAAGRGLQLLFYSVGIGQISSEVPQNLSASRPQDRQFILSSKKLLLSDSGFYLCAWSVQDNSPLHFGNGTRLTVT.

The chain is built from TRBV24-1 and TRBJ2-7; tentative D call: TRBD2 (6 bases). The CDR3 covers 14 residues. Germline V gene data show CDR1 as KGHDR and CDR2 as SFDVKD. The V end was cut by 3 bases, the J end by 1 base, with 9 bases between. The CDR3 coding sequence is TGTGCCACCAGTGATCCTGGGACTTCCTACGAGCAGTACTTC. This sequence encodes CATSDPGTSYEQYF.

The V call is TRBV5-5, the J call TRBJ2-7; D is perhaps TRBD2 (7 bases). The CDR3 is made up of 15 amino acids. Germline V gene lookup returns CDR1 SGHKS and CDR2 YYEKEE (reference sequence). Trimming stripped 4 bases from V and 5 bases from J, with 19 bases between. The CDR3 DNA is TGTGCCAGCAGCGCTGTAGGGGGAGGGTTCAACGAGCAGTACTTC. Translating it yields CASSAVGGGFNEQYF. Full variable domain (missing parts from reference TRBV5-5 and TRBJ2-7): DAGVTQSPTHLIKTRGQQVTLRCSPISGHKSVSWYQQVLGQGPQFIFQYYEKEERGRGNFPDRFSARQFPNYSSELNVNALLLGDSALYLCASSAVGGGFNEQYFGPGTRLTVT.

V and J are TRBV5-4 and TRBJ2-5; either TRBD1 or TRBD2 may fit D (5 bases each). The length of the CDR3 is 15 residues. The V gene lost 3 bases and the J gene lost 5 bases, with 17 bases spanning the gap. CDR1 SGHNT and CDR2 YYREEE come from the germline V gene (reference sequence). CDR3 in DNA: TGTGCCAGCAGCTCACCGGGACGGACGGGGGAGACCCAGTACTTC. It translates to CASSSPGRTGETQYF.

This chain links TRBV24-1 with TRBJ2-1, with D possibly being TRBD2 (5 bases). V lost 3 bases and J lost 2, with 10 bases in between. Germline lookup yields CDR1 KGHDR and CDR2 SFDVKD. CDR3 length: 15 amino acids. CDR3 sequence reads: CATSDPSGTYNEQFF. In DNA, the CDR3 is TGTGCCACCAGTGATCCCTCGGGGACCTACAATGAGCAGTTCTTC.

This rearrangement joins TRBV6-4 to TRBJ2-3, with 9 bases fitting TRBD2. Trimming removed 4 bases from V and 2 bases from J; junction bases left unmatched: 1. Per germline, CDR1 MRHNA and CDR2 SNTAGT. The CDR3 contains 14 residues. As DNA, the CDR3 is TGTGCCAGCAGTGCTAGCGGGGACACAGATACGCAGTATTTT. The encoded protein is CASSASGDTDTQYF.

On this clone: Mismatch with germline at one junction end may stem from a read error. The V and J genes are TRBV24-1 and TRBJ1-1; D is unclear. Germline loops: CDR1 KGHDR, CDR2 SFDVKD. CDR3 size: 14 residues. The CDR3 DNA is TGTGCCACCAGTGATCCGGGTTTGAACGCTGAAGCTTTCTTT. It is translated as CATSDPGLNAEAFF.

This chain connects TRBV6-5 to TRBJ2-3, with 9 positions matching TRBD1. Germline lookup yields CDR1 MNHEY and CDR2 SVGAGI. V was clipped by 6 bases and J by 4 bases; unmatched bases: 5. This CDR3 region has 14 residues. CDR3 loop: CASRQDRGPDTQYF. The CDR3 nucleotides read TGTGCCAGCAGACAGGACAGGGGACCAGATACGCAGTATTTT.

DNA for the CDR3: TGTGCCAGCAGTTGGCAGGGGAACACTGAAGCTTTCTTT. Protein product: CASSWQGNTEAFF. The genes are TRBV13 and TRBJ1-1; possible D gene TRBD1, 5 bases. The CDR3 runs 13 residues. V was clipped by 6 bases and J by 1 base, with 9 bases between them. CDR1 is PRHDT, CDR2 FYEKMQ, per germline (reference sequence).

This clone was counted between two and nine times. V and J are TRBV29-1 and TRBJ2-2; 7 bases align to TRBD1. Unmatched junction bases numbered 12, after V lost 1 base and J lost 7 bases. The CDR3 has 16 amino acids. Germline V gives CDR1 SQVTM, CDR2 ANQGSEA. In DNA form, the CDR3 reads TGCAGCGTTGAAGTTGGTAATGGACAGGCAGTCGGGGAGCTGTTTTTT. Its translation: CSVEVGNGQAVGELFF.

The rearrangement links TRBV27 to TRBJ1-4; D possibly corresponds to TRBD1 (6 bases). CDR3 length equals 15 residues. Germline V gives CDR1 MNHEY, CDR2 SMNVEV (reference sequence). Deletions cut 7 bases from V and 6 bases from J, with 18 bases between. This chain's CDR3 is CASTKLQGGDEKLFF. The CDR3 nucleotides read TGTGCCAGCACCAAACTACAGGGAGGAGATGAAAAACTGTTTTTT.

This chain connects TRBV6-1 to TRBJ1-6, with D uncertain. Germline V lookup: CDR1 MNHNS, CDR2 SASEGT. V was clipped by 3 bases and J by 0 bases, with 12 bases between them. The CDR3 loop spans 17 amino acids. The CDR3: CASSDHPTSSYNSPLHF. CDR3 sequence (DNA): TGTGCCAGCAGTGACCATCCTACGAGCTCCTATAATTCACCCCTCCACTTT.

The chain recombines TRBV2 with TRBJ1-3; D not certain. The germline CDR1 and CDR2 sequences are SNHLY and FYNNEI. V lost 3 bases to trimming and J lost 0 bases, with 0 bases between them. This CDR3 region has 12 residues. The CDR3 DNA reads TGTGCCAGCAGTGACTCTGGAAACACCATATATTTT. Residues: CASSDSGNTIYF.

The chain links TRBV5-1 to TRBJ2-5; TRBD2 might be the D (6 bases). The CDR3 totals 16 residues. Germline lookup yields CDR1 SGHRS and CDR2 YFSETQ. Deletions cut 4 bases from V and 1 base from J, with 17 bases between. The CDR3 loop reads CASSLRTGGVQETQYF. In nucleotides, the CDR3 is TGCGCCAGCAGCCTAAGGACTGGAGGGGTCCAAGAGACCCAGTACTTC. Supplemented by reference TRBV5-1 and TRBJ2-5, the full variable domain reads KAGVTQTPRYLIKTRGQQVTLSCSPISGHRSVSWYQQTPGQGLQFLFEYFSETQRNKGNFPGRFSGRQFSNSRSEMNVSTLELGDSALYLCASSLRTGGVQETQYFGPGTRLLVL.

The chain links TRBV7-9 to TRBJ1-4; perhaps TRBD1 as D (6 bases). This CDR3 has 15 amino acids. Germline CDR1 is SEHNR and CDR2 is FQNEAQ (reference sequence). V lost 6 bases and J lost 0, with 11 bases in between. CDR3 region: CASSPKGATNEKLFF. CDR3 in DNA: TGTGCCAGCAGTCCCAAGGGGGCAACTAATGAAAAACTGTTTTTT.

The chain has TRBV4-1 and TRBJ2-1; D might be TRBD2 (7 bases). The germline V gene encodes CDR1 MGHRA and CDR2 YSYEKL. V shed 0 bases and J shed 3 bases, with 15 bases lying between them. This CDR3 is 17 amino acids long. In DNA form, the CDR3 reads TGCGCCAGCAGCCAAGATTGGACAGCGGGGAACTACAATGAGCAGTTCTTC. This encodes CASSQDWTAGNYNEQFF.

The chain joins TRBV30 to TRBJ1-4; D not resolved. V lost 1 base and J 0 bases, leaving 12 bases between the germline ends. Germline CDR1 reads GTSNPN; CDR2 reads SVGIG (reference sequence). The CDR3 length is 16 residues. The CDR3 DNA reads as TGTGCCTGGAGTGAGGGAGCAGATTCAACTAATGAAAAACTGTTTTTT. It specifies CAWSEGADSTNEKLFF.

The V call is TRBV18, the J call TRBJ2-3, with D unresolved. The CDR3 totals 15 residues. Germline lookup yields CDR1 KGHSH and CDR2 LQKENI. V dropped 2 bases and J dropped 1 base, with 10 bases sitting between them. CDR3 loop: CASSPLASGTDTQYF. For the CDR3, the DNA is TGTGCCAGCTCACCATTGGCTTCGGGCACAGATACGCAGTATTTT.